These T cell receptor beta chains were read from a single sample in a study of shared clonotypes between healthy human individuals. Assay used: immunoSEQ multiplex PCR; TCRdb lists only in-frame clones, some missing. The table records about 1.5 million clones, 95% to 99% of them present only once. Specimen: naive CD4+ T cells sorted from blood. The receptors originated from a man aged 30-40 years in good health. CDR3s include the opening cysteine and the closing phenylalanine or tryptophan. Each record gives: J gene, V gene, D gene, CDR3 protein, CDR3 DNA. A D gene is named only where the DNA matches it firmly.

TRBJ2-1,TRBV28,TRBD1,CASTLLRQGRNEQFF,TGTGCCAGCACCCTACTTCGACAGGGTAGGAATGAGCAGTTCTTC
TRBJ2-2,TRBV19,-,CASSRRGLTGELFF,TGTGCCAGTAGTAGGAGGGGTCTCACCGGGGAGCTGTTTTTT
TRBJ1-1,TRBV18,TRBD1,CASSEGQLMNTEAFF,TGTGCCAGCTCAGAGGGACAGCTGATGAACACTGAAGCTTTCTTT
TRBJ2-7,TRBV6-5,TRBD1,CASSYGDRDEQYF,TGTGCCAGCAGTTACGGGGACAGGGACGAGCAGTACTTC
TRBJ2-2,TRBV4-3,TRBD2,CASSSGFLLTGGTGELFF,TGCGCCAGCAGCTCGGGGTTCCTTCTCACGGGGGGGACCGGGGAGCTGTTTTTT
TRBJ2-7,TRBV4-1,-,CASSQPRDGAYEQYF,TGCGCCAGCAGCCAACCTCGGGACGGAGCCTACGAGCAGTACTTC
TRBJ1-4,TRBV18,-,CASSETESHEKLFF,TGTGCCAGCTCAGAGACAGAGTCGCATGAAAAACTGTTTTTT
TRBJ1-1,TRBV23-1,-,CASSQSQDAMNTEAFF,TGCGCCAGCAGTCAATCCCAAGACGCGATGAACACTGAAGCTTTCTTT
TRBJ2-7,TRBV18,-,CASSPSQGFSYEQYF,TGTGCCAGCTCACCGTCGCAGGGTTTTTCCTACGAGCAGTACTTC
TRBJ2-3,TRBV6-4,-,CASQGVAGYDTQYF,TGTGCCAGCCAGGGGGTAGCGGGATACGATACGCAGTATTTT
TRBJ2-1,TRBV30,-,CAWTSWGGTNEQFF,TGTGCCTGGACCTCCTGGGGGGGGACAAATGAGCAGTTCTTC
TRBJ2-5,TRBV10-3,TRBD2,CAISISLAGQETQYF,TGTGCCATCTCAATAAGCTTAGCGGGGCAAGAGACCCAGTACTTC
TRBJ2-3,TRBV19,-,CASRPSAFSDTQYF,TGTGCCAGTCGTCCTAGCGCCTTTTCAGATACGCAGTATTTT
TRBJ1-1,TRBV28,-,CASNIPLNTEAFF,TGTGCCAGCAACATACCTCTGAACACTGAAGCTTTCTTT
TRBJ2-7,TRBV7-2,-,CASSRTPFEQYF,TGTGCCAGCAGCAGGACACCCTTCGAGCAGTACTTC
TRBJ2-1,TRBV7-9,-,CASSLGFSAPSYNEQFF,TGTGCCAGCAGCTTAGGATTTAGCGCGCCTTCCTACAATGAGCAGTTCTTC
TRBJ2-7,TRBV9,TRBD2,CASSAGLAEPEQYF,TGTGCCAGCAGCGCGGGACTAGCCGAGCCTGAGCAGTACTTC
TRBJ2-1,TRBV2,TRBD2,CASSRGREGRFEQFF,TGTGCCAGCTCTAGGGGGCGGGAGGGCCGGTTTGAGCAGTTCTTC